This section outlines one T cell receptor (beta chain) sequence together with its context. Its antigen is unknown. Per-base qualities were not stored, and no clone one base away is much larger. This entry belongs to a study of beta chain features in type 1 diabetes (dated by TCRdb to 2016 to 2019). In terms of the full investigation: Mean age, gender distribution, total cell number and subset yield were not different between patients and healthy donors. The study compared TCRB repertoires of sorted circulating CD4+ T cell subsets between recently diagnosed type 1 diabetes patients and matched healthy donors. A total of 107,917,701 sorted cells were examined across all samples, and RNA yield correlated strongly with the number of cells per subset. Naive and central memory subsets were obtained from all 30 or so donors, but regulatory and stem cell-like memory subsets were isolated from only 8 patients and roughly 8 healthy donors.

Each donor gave one peripheral blood draw, averaging roughly 100 mL, which was collected into heparinised tubes. A BD FACSAria II was used to sort naive, central memory, regulatory and stem cell-like memory CD4+ T cells with a panel that included CD45RO, CCR7, CD25, CD127, CD95 and CD27. All sorted populations exceeded 98% purity. Right away, PBMCs were isolated by Lymphoprep density gradient centrifugation and were stained directly, with no culture step. Samples were stained and sorted in pairs, with one healthy donor and one patient per experiment, so that batch effects were minimized. Findings and caveats that apply to the study as a whole: At VDJ recombination sites, type 1 diabetes patients had fewer insertions and more deleted nucleotides, which implies abnormalities in thymic rearrangement. HLA sub-analyses involved small numbers of individuals, so any influence of HLA type on TCRB rearrangement remained unresolved. The naive, central memory and regulatory TCRB repertoires appeared to resemble one another more closely among patients than among healthy donors. Because cDNA rather than genomic DNA was sequenced, highly expressing activated cells could have been over-represented, although no difference in activation and CD3 levels was found between groups. Type 1 diabetes patients showed a moderate but significant shortening of TCRB CDR3 length in all four CD4+ subsets. PCR may preferentially amplify shorter templates, but because patient and control samples were amplified and corrected together, any resulting skew would affect both groups equally.

The High Capacity cDNA Reverse Transcription Kit was used to reverse transcribe all of the isolated RNA, meaning that expressed TCRB transcripts were what got sequenced. Naive, central memory and regulatory T cell samples underwent deep immunoSEQ sequencing, averaging about 3.57 million total reads per sample. Sorted cells were lysed in RLT buffer, and RNA was extracted using DNase-treated RNeasy Micro or Mini kits according to cell number. To prevent cross-contamination, each cell subset was processed individually, whereas patient and healthy donor samples were processed jointly. The immunoSEQ multiplex PCR was used to amplify TCRB sequences from cDNA, yielding 87-bp fragments that span the CDR3 region. The amplicons were sequenced using the Illumina HiSeq platform. Processing in the source paper ran as follows. Synthetic template baselines were used to correct PCR bias computationally, reads within Hamming distance 2 were collapsed together, and singletons that could not be merged were discarded. By aligning reads against IMGT, V, D and J genes, CDR3 length, and insertions or deletions at six rearrangement sites were assigned. Within each subset, clonotype counts were normalized to the number of sorted cells before true diversity and Gini coefficients were calculated with the tcR R package. The overlap coefficient, calculated on TCRB nucleotide sequences, was used to measure repertoire sharing. Out-of-frame TCRB sequences from naive cells were analyzed as a proxy for the pre-selection repertoire. The clones in this table, taken by TCRdb from immuneACCESS, are in-frame only. Not every clone is retained; where verified, under half of the shortfall comes from an unresolved V gene, and the cause of the rest is unknown. V and J calls and clone size are those listed in that table; D and trimming were worked out from the DNA. For this sample there are some 200,000 clones; under 20% appear just once. Approximately 0.086% of the sample belongs to the ten largest clones.

Material: naive CD4+ T cells from blood. The sample's cell subset or site label, decoded: true naive CD4+ T cells. The sequence derives from a man aged 30 to 45 with type 1 diabetes.

For the CDR3, the sequence is CASSGNRGPPSGANVLTF. The DNA sequence is as follows: TGTGCCAGCAGTGGAAACAGGGGGCCTCCCTCTGGGGCCAACGTCCTGACTTTC. Recombination joined TRBV25-1 with TRBJ2-6, with 9 bases aligning to TRBD1. Counted from cysteine to phenylalanine, this CDR3 has 18 amino acids. Just the 54-base CDR3 DNA is kept, in frame starting at base 1. The germline V and J ends show losses of 4 bases and 0 bases respectively, and no gene match explains 7 bases of the junction. The germline V gene encodes CDR1 MGHDK and CDR2 SYGVNS.